This TCR beta chain stems from a study of early T cells in non-severe SARS-CoV-2 infection. Whole-study context: Sequencing input comprised bulk RNA from unsorted whole blood; chain pairing was not available. Study-wide results and caveats: Comparison of clonotypes with VDJdb favored anti-spike CD8 responses while missing private and CD4 specificities.

CDR3 length: 12 amino acids. Looked up from germline, CDR1 is DFQATT and CDR2 is SNEGSKA (reference sequence). The V end was cut by 7 bases, the J end by 6 bases, with 16 bases between. This clonotype appeared many times. The antigen remains unidentified. Each single cDNA molecule received a unique molecular identifier. From the 5' RACE reads, TCRdb called clonotypes with MiXCR, one entry per CDR3 protein. The sample contains 80,000 to 95,000 distinct CDR3 sequences, approximately 16% of which appear only once. The clonotype comes from an adult who was a healthcare worker with PCR-confirmed SARS-CoV-2 infection or an uninfected control (not recorded which). Sequencing was performed on whole blood, taken at baseline. The J gene is TRBJ2-7, the V gene TRBV20-1; D gene uncertain. In DNA form, the CDR3 reads TGCAGTGTTGGGCGGCAAGGGCTCGAGCAGTACTTC. Amino acid sequence: CSVGRQGLEQYF.